Below are 20 T cell receptor beta chains sequenced from a single sample in a study of shared clonotypes between healthy human individuals. TCRdb keeps only in-frame clones here, not all; method: immunoSEQ multiplex PCR. The table has 450,000 to 650,000 clones, roughly 79% seen once. What was sequenced was PBMCs. These receptors came from a woman aged 40 to 50 in good health. Some clones in this sample may be carry-over from other donors' samples.

The rearrangement joins TRBV28 to TRBJ2-2, with D maybe TRBD1 (6 bases). The germline V gene has CDR1 MDHEN and CDR2 SYDVKM. Trimming stripped 11 bases from V and 0 bases from J, with 13 bases between. This CDR3 spans 14 amino acids. CDR3 amino acids: CAAWGHANTGELFF. The DNA for the CDR3 is TGTGCCGCTTGGGGACACGCGAACACCGGGGAGCTGTTTTTT. Supplemented by reference TRBV28 and TRBJ2-2, the full variable domain reads DVKVTQSSRYLVKRTGEKVFLECVQDMDHENMFWYRQDPGLGLRLIYFSYDVKMKEKGDIPEGYSVSREKKERFSLILESASTNQTSMYLCAAWGHANTGELFFGEGSRLTVL.

This clone was observed a few times. V usage is TRBV7-2 and J usage is TRBJ2-7; D tentatively fits TRBD1 or TRBD2 (5 bases each). V was clipped by 5 bases and J by 0 bases, with 11 bases between them. The CDR3 is made up of 14 amino acids. The germline V gene encodes CDR1 SGHTA and CDR2 FQGNSA. The CDR3 nucleotides read TGTGCCAGCAGCCCGGGGCGGTACTCCTACGAGCAGTACTTC. It translates to CASSPGRYSYEQYF.

As regards this clone: At the DNA level, this CDR3 is encoded by other sequences in the same sample as well. The chain couples TRBV6-6 to TRBJ1-1; D uncertain. V lost 0 bases to trimming and J lost 3 bases, with 2 bases between them. The CDR3 is made up of 12 amino acids. Germline CDR1 and CDR2: MNHNY and SVGAGI (reference sequence). The CDR3 DNA is TGTGCCAGCAGTTACTCGTACACTGAAGCTTTCTTT. This sequence encodes CASSYSYTEAFF.

This clone appeared once. Other DNA sequences in the same sample also yield this CDR3. The chain carries TRBV10-2 and TRBJ2-7; D remains ambiguous. Germline V gene data show CDR1 as WSHSY and CDR2 as SAAADI. Trimming cost V 0 bases and J 3 bases, with 3 bases left between them. There are 12 residues in the CDR3. The CDR3 DNA reads as TGCGCCAGCAGTGAGTCGAGCTACGAGCAGTACTTC. Residues: CASSESSYEQYF.

A remark on this clone: Different DNA sequences within this sample yield the same CDR3. The chain employs TRBV18 and TRBJ1-2; D gene uncertain. V lost 3 bases to trimming and J lost 4 bases, with 9 bases between them. The CDR3 covers 13 residues. Germline CDR1 and CDR2: KGHSH and LQKENI. In nucleotides, the CDR3 is TGTGCCAGCTCACCCGACCGAGCCTATGGCTACACCTTC. Translating gives CASSPDRAYGYTF.

J is TRBJ2-1 and V is TRBV7-6; 9 nucleotides match TRBD2. V shed 2 bases and J 4 bases; nucleotides not matched to a gene: 6. Germline assignment: CDR1 SGHVS and CDR2 FNYEAQ. The CDR3 has 16 amino acids. CDR3 nucleotides: TGTGCCAGCAGCTTAAACGCGGGAGGGATATACAATGAGCAGTTCTTC. This translates into CASSLNAGGIYNEQFF.

This clone was seen a few times. The chain has TRBV6-5 and TRBJ1-1, with D maybe TRBD1 (6 bases). CDR1 is MNHEY, CDR2 SVGAGI, per germline. The V end lost 6 bases, the J end lost 8 bases, and 13 bases lay between the germline ends. The CDR3 has 12 residues. This CDR3 reads CASRPTGKEAFF. The CDR3 DNA reads as TGTGCCAGCAGGCCCACAGGGAAAGAAGCTTTCTTT.

The chain carries TRBV5-1 and TRBJ1-3, with TRBD1 identical over 10 bases. The J segment lost 10 bases and the V segment lost 4 bases, leaving 8 bases of the junction unmatched. There are 14 residues in the CDR3. Germline CDR1 is SGHRS and CDR2 is YFSETQ. Here the CDR3 reads CASSQYGTGDTIYF. The CDR3 DNA is TGCGCCAGCAGCCAATACGGGACAGGGGATACCATATATTTT.

The rearrangement joins TRBV14 to TRBJ2-7, with 7 bases matching TRBD1. The length of the CDR3 is 14 residues. CDR1 and CDR2 (germline): SGHDN, FVKESK. The ends lost 2 bases at V and 5 bases at J; junction bases unmatched: 6. The CDR3 spells CASSQMTGSHEQYF. In DNA form, the CDR3 reads TGTGCCAGCAGCCAAATGACAGGGAGCCACGAGCAGTACTTC.

This clone was found a few times. This rearrangement joins TRBV7-9 to TRBJ2-3; TRBD2 matches 13 bases. V trimming: 5 bases; J trimming: 5 bases; junction bases outside the gene matches: 4. The CDR3 is 15 residues long. Germline loops: CDR1 SEHNR, CDR2 FQNEAQ (reference sequence). The CDR3 sequence: CASSPRTSGRDTQYF. In DNA, the CDR3 is TGTGCCAGCAGCCCCCGGACTAGCGGGAGAGATACGCAGTATTTT.

This clone was counted between two and nine times. The V gene is TRBV18, the J gene TRBJ2-7; TRBD1 matches 8 bases. The length of the CDR3 is 15 residues. Germline values: CDR1 KGHSH, CDR2 LQKENI. With 4 bases clipped from V and 6 bases from J, the junction kept 11 bases outside the gene matches. CDR3 region: CASSREGQGWGEQYF. The CDR3 DNA reads as TGTGCCAGCTCACGTGAAGGACAGGGATGGGGCGAGCAGTACTTC. The full variable domain, with the rest looked up from reference TRBV18 and TRBJ2-7, is NAGVMQNPRHLVRRRGQEARLRCSPMKGHSHVYWYRQLPEEGLKFMVYLQKENIIDESGMPKERFSAEFPKEGPSILRIQQVVRGDSAAYFCASSREGQGWGEQYFGPGTRLTVT.

The chain has TRBV15 and TRBJ2-7; D may be TRBD1 (6 bases). Trimming took off 6 bases at V and 0 bases at J, with 12 bases between the two ends. This CDR3 is 14 amino acids long. Germline V gene data show CDR1 as LNHNV and CDR2 as YYDKDF (reference sequence). This chain's CDR3 is CATRDRQSSYEQYF. The CDR3 DNA is TGTGCCACCAGGGACAGACAGAGCTCCTACGAGCAGTACTTC. The complete variable domain, with remaining parts taken from reference TRBV15 and TRBJ2-7, reads DAMVIQNPRYQVTQFGKPVTLSCSQTLNHNVMYWYQQKSSQAPKLLFHYYDKDFNNEADTPDNFQSRRPNTSFCFLDIRSPGLGDTAMYLCATRDRQSSYEQYFGPGTRLTVT.

This clone was observed a handful of times. The gene calls are TRBV30 and TRBJ1-2; D is unresolved. Germline-derived CDR1 and CDR2 are GTSNPN and SVGIG (reference sequence). Trimming removed 0 bases from V and 6 bases from J, with 11 bases in between. The CDR3 is 13 amino acids. CDR3 protein: CAWSVGETDGYTF. The CDR3 bases are TGTGCCTGGAGTGTTGGAGAGACGGATGGCTACACCTTC.

This rearrangement joins TRBV27 to TRBJ2-1; tentatively, D is TRBD1 or TRBD2 (5 bases each). V lost 2 bases and J lost 13, with 12 bases in between. This CDR3 has 12 amino acids. Germline V lookup: CDR1 MNHEY, CDR2 SMNVEV (reference sequence). The CDR3 reads CASSLMLGVQFF. The CDR3 DNA reads as TGTGCCAGCAGTTTAATGTTGGGGGTACAGTTCTTC.

This clone has a handful of counts. The chain employs TRBV5-1 and TRBJ2-2; D unclear. The ends were cut back, 0 bases at V and 5 bases at J, with 14 bases in the middle. There are 16 residues in the CDR3. Germline V gives CDR1 SGHRS, CDR2 YFSETQ. CDR3 loop: CASSLVYVIRTGELFF. CDR3 DNA: TGCGCCAGCAGCTTGGTCTATGTGATCAGGACCGGGGAGCTGTTTTTT. The whole variable domain, remainder taken from reference TRBV5-1 and TRBJ2-2, is KAGVTQTPRYLIKTRGQQVTLSCSPISGHRSVSWYQQTPGQGLQFLFEYFSETQRNKGNFPGRFSGRQFSNSRSEMNVSTLELGDSALYLCASSLVYVIRTGELFFGEGSRLTVL.

In the case of this clone: The sample carries other DNA sequences with the same CDR3. The chain employs TRBV18 and TRBJ2-5, with D perhaps being TRBD1 or TRBD2 (6 bases each). Germline V gene data show CDR1 as KGHSH and CDR2 as LQKENI. This CDR3 is built from 15 residues. The ends were cut back, 1 base at V and 0 bases at J, with 9 bases in the middle. DNA of the CDR3: TGTGCCAGCTCACCACAGGGGGGCTACCAAGAGACCCAGTACTTC. This sequence encodes CASSPQGGYQETQYF. Full variable domain (missing parts from reference TRBV18 and TRBJ2-5): NAGVMQNPRHLVRRRGQEARLRCSPMKGHSHVYWYRQLPEEGLKFMVYLQKENIIDESGMPKERFSAEFPKEGPSILRIQQVVRGDSAAYFCASSPQGGYQETQYFGPGTRLLVL.

This rearrangement joins TRBV4-1 to TRBJ1-2; a weak D match, TRBD1 (5 bases). Germline CDR1 reads MGHRA; CDR2 reads YSYEKL. CDR3 length equals 15 residues. Trimming cost V 4 bases and J 0 bases, with 12 bases left between them. The CDR3 reads CASSPSGTSNYGYTF. The CDR3 DNA reads TGCGCCAGCAGCCCCTCCGGGACCTCTAACTATGGCTACACCTTC.

The chain couples TRBV29-1 to TRBJ1-1; tentative D call: TRBD1 (5 bases). Trimming removed 7 bases from V and 4 bases from J, with 19 bases in between. CDR3 length: 14 amino acids. Germline V gene sequence: CDR1 SQVTM, CDR2 ANQGSEA. The CDR3: CSAAIGAGATEAFF. The DNA for the CDR3 is TGCAGCGCCGCTATCGGGGCAGGTGCCACTGAAGCTTTCTTT. The whole variable domain, filled in from reference TRBV29-1 and TRBJ1-1, reads SAVISQKPSRDICQRGTSLTIQCQVDSQVTMMFWYRQQPGQSLTLIATANQGSEATYESGFVIDKFPISRPNLTFSTLTVSNMSPEDSSIYLCSAAIGAGATEAFFGQGTRLTVV.

The chain couples TRBV10-2 to TRBJ1-1; 8 nucleotides line up with TRBD1. There are 14 residues in the CDR3. V lost 3 bases to trimming and J lost 3 bases; unmatched junction nucleotides: 3. Germline loops: CDR1 WSHSY, CDR2 SAAADI. The CDR3: CASSEIRGHTEAFF. As DNA, the CDR3 is TGCGCCAGCAGTGAAATCAGGGGGCACACTGAAGCTTTCTTT.

V and J are TRBV19 and TRBJ2-5; the D gene is possibly TRBD1 (6 bases). The CDR3 consists of 16 residues. Trimming left V 5 bases short and J 3 bases short, with 19 bases between. Germline CDR1 LNHDA, CDR2 SQIVND (reference sequence). DNA of the CDR3: TGTGCCAGTAGTCGTAGGACAGTCAGGACGGAAGAGACCCAGTACTTC. Encoded protein: CASSRRTVRTEETQYF.